This T cell receptor beta chain was observed in a study of T cells after posttransplantation cyclophosphamide. The study's findings and limits: Later post-transplant blood repertoires were often dominated by donor CD8+ memory clones.

The germline V gene has CDR1 GTSNPN and CDR2 SVGIG (reference sequence). V was cut by 2 bases and J by 0 bases, with 13 bases left in between. This CDR3 contains 15 residues. TCRdb's table, derived via immunoSEQ multiplex PCR, lists solely in-frame clones and lacks some. The data hold thousands of clones, with over 95% observed a single time. A remark on this clone: Antigen specificity is unknown.

The sequence was obtained from a man aged 50 or older in good health, CMV-negative, and a related stem cell transplant donor. The rearrangement links TRBV30 to TRBJ1-1; possibly TRBD1 for D (5 bases). The specimen sequenced was naive CD8+ T cells sorted from PBMCs. Here the CDR3 DNA reads TGTGCCTGGAGTCCTGGGGCCGTAATGAACACTGAAGCTTTCTTT. This translates into CAWSPGAVMNTEAFF.